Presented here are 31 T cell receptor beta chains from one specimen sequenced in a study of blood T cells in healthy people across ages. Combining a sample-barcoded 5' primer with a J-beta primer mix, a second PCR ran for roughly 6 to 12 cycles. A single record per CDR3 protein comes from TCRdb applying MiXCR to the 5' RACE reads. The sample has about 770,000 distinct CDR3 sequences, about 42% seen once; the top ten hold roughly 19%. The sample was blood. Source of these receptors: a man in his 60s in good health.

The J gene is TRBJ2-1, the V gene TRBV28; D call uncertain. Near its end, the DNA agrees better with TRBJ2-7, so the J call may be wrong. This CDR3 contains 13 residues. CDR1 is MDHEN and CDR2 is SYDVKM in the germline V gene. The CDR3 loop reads CASSFSAKNEQYF. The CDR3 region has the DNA TGTGCCAGCAGTTTCTCGGCCAAGAATGAGCAGTACTTC.

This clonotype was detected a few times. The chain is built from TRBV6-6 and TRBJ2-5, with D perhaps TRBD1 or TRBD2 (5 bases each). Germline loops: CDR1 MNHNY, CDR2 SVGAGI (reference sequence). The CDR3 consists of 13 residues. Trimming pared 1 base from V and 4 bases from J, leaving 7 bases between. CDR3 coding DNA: TGTGCCAGCAGTTACTATGGGGGAGAGACCCAGTACTTC. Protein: CASSYYGGETQYF.

The CDR3 nucleotides are TGTGCCAGCAAAACTAGCGGGGGGGTCACCGGGGAGCTGTTTTTT. Translated, it gives CASKTSGGVTGELFF. V usage is TRBV12-3 or TRBV12-4 and J usage is TRBJ2-2; 13 nucleotides align to TRBD2. The CDR3 is made up of 15 amino acids. J was trimmed by 4 bases and V by 7 bases; bases with no gene match: 3.

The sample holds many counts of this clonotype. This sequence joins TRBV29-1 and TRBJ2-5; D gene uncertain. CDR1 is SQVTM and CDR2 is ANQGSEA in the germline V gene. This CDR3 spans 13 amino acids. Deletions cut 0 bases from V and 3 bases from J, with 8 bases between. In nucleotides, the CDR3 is TGCAGCGTTGAAGATCGGCTTAAAGAGACCCAGTACTTC. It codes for CSVEDRLKETQYF.

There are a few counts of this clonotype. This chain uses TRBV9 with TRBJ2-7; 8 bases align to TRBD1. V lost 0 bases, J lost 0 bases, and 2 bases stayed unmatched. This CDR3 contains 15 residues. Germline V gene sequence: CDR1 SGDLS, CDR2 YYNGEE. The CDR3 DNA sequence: TGTGCCAGCAGCGTAGGACAGGGGCTCTCCTACGAGCAGTACTTC. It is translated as CASSVGQGLSYEQYF.

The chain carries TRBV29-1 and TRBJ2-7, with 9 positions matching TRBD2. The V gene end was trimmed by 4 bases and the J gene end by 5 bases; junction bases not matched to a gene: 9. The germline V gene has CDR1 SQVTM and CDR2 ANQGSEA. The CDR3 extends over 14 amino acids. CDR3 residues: CSVGISGGFDEQYF. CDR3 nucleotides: TGCAGCGTTGGTATCAGCGGGGGGTTCGACGAGCAGTACTTC.

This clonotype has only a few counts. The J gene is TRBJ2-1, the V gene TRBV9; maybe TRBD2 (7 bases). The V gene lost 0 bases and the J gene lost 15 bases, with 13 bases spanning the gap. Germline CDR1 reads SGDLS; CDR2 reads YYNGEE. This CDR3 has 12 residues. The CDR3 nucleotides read TGTGCCAGCAGCGTAGAGGGGGGGGTGGCGTTCTTC. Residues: CASSVEGGVAFF.

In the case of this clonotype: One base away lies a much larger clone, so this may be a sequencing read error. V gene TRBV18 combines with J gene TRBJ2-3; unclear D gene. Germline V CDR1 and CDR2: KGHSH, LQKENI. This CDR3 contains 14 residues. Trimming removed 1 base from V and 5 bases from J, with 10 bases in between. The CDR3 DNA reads TGTGCCAGCTCACCACTGGAGCTTAGAGATACGCAGTATTTT. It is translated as CASSPLELRDTQYF.

The CDR3 nucleotides are TGTGCCAGCAGTACAAACGGGGGAGTGAACACCGGGGAGCTGTTTTTT. Encoded protein: CASSTNGGVNTGELFF. The chain links TRBV2 to TRBJ2-2; D might be TRBD2 (6 bases). The V end was cut by 5 bases, the J end by 1 base, with 14 bases between. Germline V gives CDR1 SNHLY, CDR2 FYNNEI. The CDR3 is made up of 16 amino acids. The whole variable domain, filled in from reference TRBV2 and TRBJ2-2, reads EPEVTQTPSHQVTQMGQEVILRCVPISNHLYFYWYRQILGQKVEFLVSFYNNEISEKSEIFDDQFSVERPDGSNFTLKIRSTKLEDSAMYFCASSTNGGVNTGELFFGEGSRLTVL.

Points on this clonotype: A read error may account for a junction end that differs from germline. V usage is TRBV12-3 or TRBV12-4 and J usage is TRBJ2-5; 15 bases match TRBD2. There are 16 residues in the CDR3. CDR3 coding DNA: TGTGCCGGCAGCCGGACTAGCGGGGGGGCCTCAAATGAACAGTACTTC. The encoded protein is CAGSRTSGGASNEQYF.

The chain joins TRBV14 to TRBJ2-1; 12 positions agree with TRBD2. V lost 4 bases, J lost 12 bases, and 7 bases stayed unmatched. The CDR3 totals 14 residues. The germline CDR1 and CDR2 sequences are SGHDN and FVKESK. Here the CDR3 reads CASSRGGLAGWQFF. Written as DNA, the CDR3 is TGTGCCAGCAGCCGCGGAGGACTAGCGGGGTGGCAGTTCTTC. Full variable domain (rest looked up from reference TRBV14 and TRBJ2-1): EAGVTQFPSHSVIEKGQTVTLRCDPISGHDNLYWYRRVMGKEIKFLLHFVKESKQDESGMPNNRFLAERTGGTYSTLKVQPAELEDSGVYFCASSRGGLAGWQFFGPGTRLTVL.

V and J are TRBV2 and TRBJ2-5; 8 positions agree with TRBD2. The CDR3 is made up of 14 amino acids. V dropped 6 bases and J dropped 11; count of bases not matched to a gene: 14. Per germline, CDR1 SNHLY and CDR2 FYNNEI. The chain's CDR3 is CASRQGVPEREQYF. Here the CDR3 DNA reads TGTGCCAGCAGACAAGGGGTTCCGGAGCGGGAGCAGTACTTC.

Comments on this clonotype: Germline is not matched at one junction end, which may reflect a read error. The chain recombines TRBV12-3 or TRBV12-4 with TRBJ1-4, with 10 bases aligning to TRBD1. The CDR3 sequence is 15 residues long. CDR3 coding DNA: TGTGCCAGCAGTCCAGGGACAGGGGCGTATGAAAAACCGTTTTTT. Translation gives CASSPGTGAYEKPFF.

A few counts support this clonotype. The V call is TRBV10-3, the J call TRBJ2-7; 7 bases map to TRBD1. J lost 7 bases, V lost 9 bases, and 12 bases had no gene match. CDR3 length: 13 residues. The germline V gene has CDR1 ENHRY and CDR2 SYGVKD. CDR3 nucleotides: TGTGCCATGGCAGACAGGGTAGAGGGTGAGCAGTACTTC. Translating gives CAMADRVEGEQYF.

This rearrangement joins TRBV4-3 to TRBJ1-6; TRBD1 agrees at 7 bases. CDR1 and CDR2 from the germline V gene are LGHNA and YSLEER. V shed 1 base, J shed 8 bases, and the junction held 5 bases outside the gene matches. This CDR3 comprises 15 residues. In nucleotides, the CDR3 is TGCGCCAGCAGCCAAGTAGACAGGGACGATTCACCCCTCCACTTT. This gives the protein CASSQVDRDDSPLHF.

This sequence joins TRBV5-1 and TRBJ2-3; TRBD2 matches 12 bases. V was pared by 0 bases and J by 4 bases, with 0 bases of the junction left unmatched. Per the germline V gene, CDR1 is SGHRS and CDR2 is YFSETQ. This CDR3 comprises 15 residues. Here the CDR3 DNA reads TGCGCCAGCAGCTTGGCTAGCGGGAGGGCAGATACGCAGTATTTT. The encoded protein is CASSLASGRADTQYF.

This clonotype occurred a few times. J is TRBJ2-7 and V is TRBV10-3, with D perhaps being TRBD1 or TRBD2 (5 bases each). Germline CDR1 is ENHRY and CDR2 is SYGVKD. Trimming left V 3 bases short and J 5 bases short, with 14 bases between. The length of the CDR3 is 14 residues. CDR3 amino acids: CAISDRDRLDEQYF. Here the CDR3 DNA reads TGTGCCATCAGTGACCGGGACCGGCTCGACGAGCAGTACTTC.

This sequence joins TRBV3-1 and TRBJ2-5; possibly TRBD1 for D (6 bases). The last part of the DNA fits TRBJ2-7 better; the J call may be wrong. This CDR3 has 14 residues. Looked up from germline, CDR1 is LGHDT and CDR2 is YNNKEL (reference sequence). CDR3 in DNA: TGTGCCAGCAGCCCAGGGACACCCTTGTACGAGCAGTACTTC. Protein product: CASSPGTPLYEQYF.

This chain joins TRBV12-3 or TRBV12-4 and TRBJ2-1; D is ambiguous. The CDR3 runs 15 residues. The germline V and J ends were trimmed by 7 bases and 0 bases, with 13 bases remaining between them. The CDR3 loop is CASIQMKSSYNEQFF. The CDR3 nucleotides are TGTGCCAGCATCCAAATGAAGAGCTCCTACAATGAGCAGTTCTTC.

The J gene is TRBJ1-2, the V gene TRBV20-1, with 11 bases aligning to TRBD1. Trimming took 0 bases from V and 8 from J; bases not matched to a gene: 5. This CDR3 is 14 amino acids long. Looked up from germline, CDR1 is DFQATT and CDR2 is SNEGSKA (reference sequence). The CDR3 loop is CSARDHRTGGGYTF. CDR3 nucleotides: TGCAGTGCTAGAGATCACCGGACAGGGGGCGGCTACACCTTC.

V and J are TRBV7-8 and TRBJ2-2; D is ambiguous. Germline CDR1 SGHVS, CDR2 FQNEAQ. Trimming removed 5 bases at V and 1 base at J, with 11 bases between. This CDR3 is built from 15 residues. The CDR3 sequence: CASSERARNTGELFF. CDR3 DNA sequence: TGTGCCAGCAGCGAAAGGGCCAGGAACACCGGGGAGCTGTTTTTT.

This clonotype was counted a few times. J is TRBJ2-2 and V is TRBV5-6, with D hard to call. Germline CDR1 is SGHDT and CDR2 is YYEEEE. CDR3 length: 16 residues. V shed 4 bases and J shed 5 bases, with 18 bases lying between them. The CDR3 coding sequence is TGTGCCAGCAGCCCCCCTGGAGATCCGTTGACCGGGGAGCTGTTTTTT. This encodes CASSPPGDPLTGELFF.

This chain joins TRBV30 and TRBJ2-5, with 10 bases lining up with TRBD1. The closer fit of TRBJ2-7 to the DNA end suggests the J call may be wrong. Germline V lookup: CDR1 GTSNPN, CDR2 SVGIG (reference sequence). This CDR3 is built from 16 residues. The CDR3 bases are TGTGCCTGGAGGACAGGGGGCGGAGGCGGAGGCTACGAGCAGTACTTC. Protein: CAWRTGGGGGGYEQYF.

The CDR3 region has the DNA TGTGCCACCAAAGAGGGGGTCGGGGAGCTGTTTTTT. It yields the protein CATKEGVGELFF. The chain uses TRBV12-3 or TRBV12-4 and TRBJ2-2; a weak D match, TRBD1 (6 bases). The CDR3 totals 12 residues. The V end was cut by 10 bases, the J end by 7 bases, with 13 bases between.

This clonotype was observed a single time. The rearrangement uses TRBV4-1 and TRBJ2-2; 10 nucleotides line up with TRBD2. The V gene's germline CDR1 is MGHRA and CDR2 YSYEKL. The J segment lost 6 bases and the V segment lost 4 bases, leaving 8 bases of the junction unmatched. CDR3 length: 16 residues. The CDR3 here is CASSPGAGGPAGELFF. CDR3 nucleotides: TGCGCCAGCAGCCCAGGAGCGGGGGGGCCGGCCGGGGAGCTGTTTTTT.

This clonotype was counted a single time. For the CDR3, the DNA is TGCAGTGCTAGAGTCCAGGGGAATGAGCAGTACTTC. Amino acids: CSARVQGNEQYF. The chain links TRBV20-1 to TRBJ2-5; D might be TRBD1 (6 bases). Trimming took off 1 base at V and 11 bases at J, with 14 bases between the two ends. Germline assignment: CDR1 DFQATT and CDR2 SNEGSKA (reference sequence). This CDR3 has 12 amino acids.

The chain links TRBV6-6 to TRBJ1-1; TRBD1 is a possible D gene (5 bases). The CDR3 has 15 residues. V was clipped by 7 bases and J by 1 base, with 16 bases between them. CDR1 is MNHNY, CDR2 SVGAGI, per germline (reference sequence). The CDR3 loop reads CASIHWGAENTEAFF. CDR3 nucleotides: TGTGCCAGCATTCACTGGGGCGCGGAGAACACTGAAGCTTTCTTT.

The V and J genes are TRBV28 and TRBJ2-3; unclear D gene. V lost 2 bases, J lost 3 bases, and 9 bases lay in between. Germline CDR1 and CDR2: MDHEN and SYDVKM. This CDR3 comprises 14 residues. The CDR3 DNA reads TGTGCCAGCAGTTTACACGTAAAGACAGATACGCAGTATTTT. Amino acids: CASSLHVKTDTQYF.

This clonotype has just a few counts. DNA of the CDR3: TGTGCCAGCAGCCCACGGACGGGATTCCAGTACTTC. Protein sequence: CASSPRTGFQYF. The chain carries TRBV11-2 and TRBJ2-5; possibly TRBD2 for D (5 bases). Trimming left V 5 bases short and J 10 bases short, with 14 bases between. The CDR3 runs 12 residues. Germline CDR1 is SGHAT and CDR2 is FQNNGV.

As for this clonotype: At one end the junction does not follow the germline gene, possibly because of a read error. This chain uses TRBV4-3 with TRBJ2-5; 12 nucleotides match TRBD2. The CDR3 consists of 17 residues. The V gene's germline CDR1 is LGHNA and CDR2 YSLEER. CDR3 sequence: CTSCQDFVTSGGYEQYF. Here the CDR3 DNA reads TGCACCAGCTGCCAAGATTTTGTGACTAGCGGGGGATATGAGCAGTACTTC.

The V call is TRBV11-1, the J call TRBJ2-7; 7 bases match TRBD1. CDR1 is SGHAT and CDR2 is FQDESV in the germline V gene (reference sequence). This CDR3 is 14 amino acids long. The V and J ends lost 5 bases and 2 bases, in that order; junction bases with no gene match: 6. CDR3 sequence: CASSPQGVPYEQYF. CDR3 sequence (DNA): TGTGCCAGCAGCCCGCAGGGGGTCCCCTACGAGCAGTACTTC.